These 3 T cell receptor beta chains share one sample of origin, sequenced in a study of cytomegalovirus exposure and HLA in healthy donors (dated by TCRdb to about 2017). Libraries were made using the immunoSEQ multiplex PCR assay. In its TCRdb copy, this immuneACCESS table keeps in-frame sequences only and misses some clones. Where compared with another copy, unresolved V genes explain less than half of these, and the others have no known cause. This sample gives over 200,000 clones in total; roughly 87% of them show up just once. Of the sample, 3.1% falls within the top ten clones. The sequenced material came from PBMCs. Receptor source: a woman younger than 45 in good health and CMV-seronegative.

The V call is TRBV18, the J call TRBJ2-3; the match to TRBD1 covers 10 bases. Germline V CDR1 and CDR2: KGHSH, LQKENI. This CDR3 contains 15 residues. V dropped 2 bases and J dropped 3; count of bases not matched to a gene: 2. The CDR3, as DNA: TGTGCCAGCTCACCAGGGACAGGGGAAACAGATACGCAGTATTTT. Translating gives CASSPGTGETDTQYF.

The chain is built from TRBV5-6 and TRBJ2-7; D gene unclear. The CDR3 spans 14 residues. Germline V lookup: CDR1 SGHDT, CDR2 YYEEEE. V dropped 2 bases and J dropped 1 base, with 10 bases sitting between them. This CDR3 reads CASSLKLLSYEQYF. CDR3 coding DNA: TGTGCCAGCAGCTTAAAACTTCTTTCCTACGAGCAGTACTTC.

The V call is TRBV28, the J call TRBJ2-3; 8 bases are a match to TRBD1. V was pared by 10 bases and J by 2 bases, with 8 bases of the junction left unmatched. The CDR3 sequence is 14 residues long. CDR1 MDHEN and CDR2 SYDVKM come from the germline V gene. CDR3 region: CATSGQVLTDTQYF. CDR3 coding DNA: TGTGCCACCTCGGGACAGGTCCTCACAGATACGCAGTATTTT.